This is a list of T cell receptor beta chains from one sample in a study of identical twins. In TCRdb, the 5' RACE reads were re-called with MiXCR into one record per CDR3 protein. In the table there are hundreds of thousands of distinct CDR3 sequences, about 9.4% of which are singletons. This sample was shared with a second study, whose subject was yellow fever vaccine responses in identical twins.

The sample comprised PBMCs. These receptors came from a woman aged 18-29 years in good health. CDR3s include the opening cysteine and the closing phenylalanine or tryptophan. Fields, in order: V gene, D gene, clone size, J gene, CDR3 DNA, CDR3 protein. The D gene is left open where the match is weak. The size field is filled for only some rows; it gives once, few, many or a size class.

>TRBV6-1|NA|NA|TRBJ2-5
TGTGCCAGCAGTCCGTACTTCCAAGAGACCCAGTACTTC
CASSPYFQETQYF
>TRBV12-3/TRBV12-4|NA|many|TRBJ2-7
TGTGCCAGCAGTTTTAGCGGGACAGGGAATGCCAAGCAGTACTTC
CASSFSGTGNAKQYF
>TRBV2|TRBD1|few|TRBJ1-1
TGTGCCAGCAAGCGACAGGGGGGGAACACTGAAGCTTTCTTT
CASKRQGGNTEAFF
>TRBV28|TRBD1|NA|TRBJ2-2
TGTGCCAGCAGTAGAGGGACAGGGGCCACCGGGGAGCTGTTTTTT
CASSRGTGATGELFF
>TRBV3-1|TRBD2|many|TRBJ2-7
TGTGCCAGCAGCCAAGATGTGGGTAGCGGGAATCTCTACGAGCAGTACTTC
CASSQDVGSGNLYEQYF
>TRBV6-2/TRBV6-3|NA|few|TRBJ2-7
TGTGCCAGCAGTTACGTAATCGGAGGACGCCCCTACGAGCAGTACTTC
CASSYVIGGRPYEQYF
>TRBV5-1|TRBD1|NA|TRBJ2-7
TGCGCCAGCAGCTTCCCCGGGACAGGGGGTAGGTACGAGCAGTACTTC
CASSFPGTGGRYEQYF
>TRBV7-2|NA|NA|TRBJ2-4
TGTGCCAGCAGTTCACTGGACAAAAACATTCAGTACTTC
CASSSLDKNIQYF
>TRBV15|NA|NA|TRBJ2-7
TGTGCCACCAGCAGAGATCTCTCAGGGGCTGGCGAGCAGTACTTC
CATSRDLSGAGEQYF
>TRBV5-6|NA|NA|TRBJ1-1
TGTGCCAGCAGCGCGAGGAGGACGCAGGGCGCCACTGAAGCTTTCTTT
CASSARRTQGATEAFF
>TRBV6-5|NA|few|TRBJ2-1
TGTGCCAGCAGATACGACTCCACCCGCAGAGAGCAGTTCTTC
CASRYDSTRREQFF
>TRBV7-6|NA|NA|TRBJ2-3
TGTGCCAGCAGCTCCCAAGGAGGGTTCACAGATACGCAGTATTTT
CASSSQGGFTDTQYF
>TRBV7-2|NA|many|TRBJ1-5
TGTGCCAGCAGCTTAGGGGGAGGAACCCAGCATTTT
CASSLGGGTQHF
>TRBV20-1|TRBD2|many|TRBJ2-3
TGCAGTGCTGGAGCGGGAGGTGGCACAGATACGCAGTATTTT
CSAGAGGGTDTQYF
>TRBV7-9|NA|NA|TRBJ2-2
TGTGCCAGCAGCTTATTCCTTAGCACCGGGGAGCTGTTTTTT
CASSLFLSTGELFF
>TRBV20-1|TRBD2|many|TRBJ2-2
TGCAGTGCTAGAGATCTCCTAGCGGACACCGGGGAGCTGTTTTTT
CSARDLLADTGELFF
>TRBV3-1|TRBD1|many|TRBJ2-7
TGTGCCAGCAGCCAAGATTCAGGGGGCGCTTTATCCCACGAGCAGTACTTC
CASSQDSGGALSHEQYF
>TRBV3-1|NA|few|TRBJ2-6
TGTGCCAGCAGCCAAGTCAGGGTGTCCTCTGGGGCCAACGTCCTGACTTTC
CASSQVRVSSGANVLTF
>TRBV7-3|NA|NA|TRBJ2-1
TGTGCCAGCAGCTTTCAGGGATCGAATATCGATGAGCAGTTCTTC
CASSFQGSNIDEQFF